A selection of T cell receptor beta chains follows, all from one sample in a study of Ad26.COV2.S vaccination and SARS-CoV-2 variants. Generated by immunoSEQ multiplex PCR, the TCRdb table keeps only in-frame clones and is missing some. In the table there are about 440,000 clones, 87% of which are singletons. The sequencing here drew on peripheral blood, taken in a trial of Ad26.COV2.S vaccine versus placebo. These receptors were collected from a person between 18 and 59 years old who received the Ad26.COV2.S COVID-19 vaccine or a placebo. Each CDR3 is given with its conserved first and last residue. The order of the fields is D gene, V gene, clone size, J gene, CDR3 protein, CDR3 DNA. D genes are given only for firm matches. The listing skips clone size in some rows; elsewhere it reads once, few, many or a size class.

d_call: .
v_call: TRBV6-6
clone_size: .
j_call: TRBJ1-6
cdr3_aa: CASSYGGSYNSPLHF
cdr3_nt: TGTGCCAGCAGTTATGGCGGGAGCTATAATTCACCCCTCCACTTT

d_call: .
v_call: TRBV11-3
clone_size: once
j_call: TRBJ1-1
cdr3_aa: CASSLSSALNTEAFF
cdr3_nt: TGTGCCAGCAGCTTATCGTCGGCACTGAACACTGAAGCTTTCTTT

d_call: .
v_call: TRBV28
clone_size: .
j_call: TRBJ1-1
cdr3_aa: CASSLAGQAGRTEAFF
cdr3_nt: TGTGCCAGCAGTTTAGCCGGTCAGGCAGGTAGGACTGAAGCTTTCTTT

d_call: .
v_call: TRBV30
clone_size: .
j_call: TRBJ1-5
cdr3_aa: CAWSVKADNQPQHF
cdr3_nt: TGTGCCTGGAGTGTAAAGGCGGACAATCAGCCCCAGCATTTT

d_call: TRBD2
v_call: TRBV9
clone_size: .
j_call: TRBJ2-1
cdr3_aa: CASRTSENNEQFF
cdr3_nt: TGTGCCAGCCGGACTAGCGAAAACAATGAGCAGTTCTTC

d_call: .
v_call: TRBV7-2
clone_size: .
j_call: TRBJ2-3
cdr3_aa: CASSLGGQDTQYF
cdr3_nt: TGTGCCAGCAGCTTAGGGGGACAAGATACGCAGTATTTT

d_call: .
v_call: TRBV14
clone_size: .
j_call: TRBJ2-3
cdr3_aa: CASSHADTQYF
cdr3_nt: TGTGCCAGCAGCCATGCCGATACGCAGTATTTT

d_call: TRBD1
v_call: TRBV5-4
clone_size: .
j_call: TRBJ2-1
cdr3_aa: CASSLGQGRWGNEQFF
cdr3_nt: TGTGCCAGCAGCTTGGGACAGGGCCGATGGGGGAATGAGCAGTTCTTC

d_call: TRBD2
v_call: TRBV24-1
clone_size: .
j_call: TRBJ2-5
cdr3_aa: CATGGGETQYF
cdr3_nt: TGTGCCACCGGGGGGGGTGAGACCCAGTACTTC

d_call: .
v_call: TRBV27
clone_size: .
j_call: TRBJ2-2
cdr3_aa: CASSSRFTGELFF
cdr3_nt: TGTGCCAGCAGTTCCCGATTCACCGGGGAGCTGTTTTTT

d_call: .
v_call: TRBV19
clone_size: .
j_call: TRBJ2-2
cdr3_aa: CASSPMGRVDTGELFF
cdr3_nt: TGTGCCAGTAGCCCAATGGGTCGGGTGGACACCGGGGAGCTGTTTTTT

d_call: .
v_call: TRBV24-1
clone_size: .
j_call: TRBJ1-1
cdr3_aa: CATSGSSQGGGYATEAFF
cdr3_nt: TGTGCCACCAGTGGTTCGTCACAGGGAGGTGGGTACGCCACTGAAGCTTTCTTT

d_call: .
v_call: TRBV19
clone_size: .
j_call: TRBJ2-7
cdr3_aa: CASSTEGVWDEQYF
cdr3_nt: TGTGCCAGTAGTACTGAAGGGGTTTGGGACGAGCAGTACTTC

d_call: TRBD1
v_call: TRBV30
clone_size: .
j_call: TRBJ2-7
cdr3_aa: CAWSVGTGIGGQYF
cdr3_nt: TGTGCCTGGAGTGTAGGGACAGGGATCGGAGGGCAGTACTTC

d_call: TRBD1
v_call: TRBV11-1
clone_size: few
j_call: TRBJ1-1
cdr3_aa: CASSSWQGAGPEAFF
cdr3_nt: TGTGCCAGCAGCTCATGGCAGGGGGCTGGCCCTGAAGCTTTCTTT

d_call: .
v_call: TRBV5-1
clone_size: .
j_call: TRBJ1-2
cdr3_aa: CASSSAAGGPYGYTF
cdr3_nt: TGCGCCAGCAGCTCGGCGGCAGGCGGACCCTATGGCTACACCTTC

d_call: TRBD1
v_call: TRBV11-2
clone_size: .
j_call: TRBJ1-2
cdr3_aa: CASSPGTVANYGYTF
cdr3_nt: TGTGCCAGCAGCCCGGGGACAGTCGCTAACTATGGCTACACCTTC